Listed here are 23 T cell receptor beta chains from one sample, sequenced in a study of T cells expressing NK-cell markers. Using the 5' RACE reads, TCRdb records one entry per CDR3 protein without DNA. Found here are 400,000 to 450,000 distinct CDR3 sequences; the top ten clones hold roughly 8%. Material: blood T cells: a sorted CD56 or NKG2C T cell subset, CD4+ or CD8+ T cells, or bulk PBMC T cells (not recorded which). Source of these receptors: a woman between 18 and 75 years old in good health.

The chain couples TRBV7-3 to TRBJ1-1; TCRdb returns TRBD1, unconfirmable since there is no DNA. Germline V gives CDR1 SGHTA, CDR2 FQGTGA. The CDR3 totals 12 residues. The CDR3 sequence: CASSTTGTEAFF.

The chain joins TRBV29-1 to TRBJ2-1; TCRdb calls TRBD2, which cannot be checked without DNA. From germline, CDR1 is SQVTM and CDR2 ANQGSEA. The CDR3 is made up of 12 amino acids. CDR3: CSVGAGHDEQFF.

V gene TRBV5-5 combines with J gene TRBJ1-2; TCRdb lists TRBD1, though no DNA is available to test this call. CDR3 size: 15 residues. The V gene's germline CDR1 is SGHKS and CDR2 YYEKEE (reference sequence). The CDR3 reads CASSEPGQGDYGYTF.

The gene calls are TRBV5-1 and TRBJ2-1; absent DNA, TCRdb's TRBD1 call cannot be checked. CDR1 is SGHRS and CDR2 is YFSETQ in the germline V gene. This CDR3 region has 15 residues. The CDR3 here is CASSLGGQGYNEQFF.

The chain links TRBV7-9 to TRBJ2-2; the TRBD1 assignment by TCRdb is unverifiable without DNA. The CDR3 extends over 15 amino acids. Germline CDR1 reads SEHNR; CDR2 reads FQNEAQ (reference sequence). The CDR3 loop is CASSWTGPNTGELFF.

The chain links TRBV6-1 to TRBJ2-2; the TRBD1 assignment by TCRdb is unverifiable without DNA. The germline V gene has CDR1 MNHNS and CDR2 SASEGT. This CDR3 comprises 14 residues. Here the CDR3 reads CATAQGQNTGELFF.

The rearrangement uses TRBV12-3 or TRBV12-4 and TRBJ2-1; TCRdb reports TRBD2, a call that lacks DNA to check it against. This CDR3 comprises 16 residues. The CDR3: CASSWTRLGLYNEQFF.

The chain carries TRBV28 and TRBJ2-7; TCRdb indicates TRBD1, and absent DNA this call remains unverified. Germline loops: CDR1 MDHEN, CDR2 SYDVKM. The CDR3 totals 14 residues. CDR3 residues: CASSPATGSLKVPF.

This sequence joins TRBV20-1 and TRBJ2-7; TCRdb returns TRBD2, unconfirmable since there is no DNA. The CDR3 contains 12 residues. Germline V CDR1 and CDR2: DFQATT, SNEGSKA (reference sequence). The CDR3 is CSALAGGYEQYF.

The chain joins TRBV14 to TRBJ1-6; TCRdb indicates TRBD1, and absent DNA this call remains unverified. CDR3 length: 15 residues. CDR1 and CDR2 (germline): SGHDN, FVKESK. The CDR3 spells CASSQGLRADSPLHF.

The V gene is TRBV27, the J gene TRBJ1-1; without DNA, the TCRdb call of TRBD1 cannot be checked. Germline assignment: CDR1 MNHEY and CDR2 SMNVEV (reference sequence). The length of the CDR3 is 15 residues. Here the CDR3 reads CASSLNPTGHTEAFF.

The chain joins TRBV29-1 to TRBJ1-2. Germline CDR1 reads SQVTM; CDR2 reads ANQGSEA. The CDR3 is 11 amino acids. The CDR3 is CSVALIDGYTF.

This CDR3 reads CSFTRGTGGVEEQFF. The chain joins TRBV20-1 to TRBJ2-1; there is no DNA to check the TCRdb D call of TRBD1. CDR3 length: 15 amino acids. The germline V gene has CDR1 DFQATT and CDR2 SNEGSKA (reference sequence).

The rearrangement joins TRBV20-1 to TRBJ2-1; TCRdb returns TRBD2, unconfirmable since there is no DNA. The CDR3 runs 19 residues. Germline V CDR1 and CDR2: DFQATT, SNEGSKA (reference sequence). CDR3 sequence reads: CSARDRLAGGPTLYNEQFF.

The chain couples TRBV6-1 to TRBJ2-1; no DNA is available, so the TRBD1 call from TCRdb remains unchecked. The CDR3 consists of 16 residues. Per germline, CDR1 MNHNS and CDR2 SASEGT. The CDR3 loop reads CASKPPGPRSYNEQFF.

The rearrangement joins TRBV6-4 to TRBJ2-1; TCRdb gives TRBD2 as the D gene, but with no DNA this cannot be confirmed. The CDR3 has 13 amino acids. Germline-derived CDR1 and CDR2 are MRHNA and SNTAGT. The CDR3 is CASSQRAYNEQFF.

This sequence joins TRBV6-1 and TRBJ2-5; with no DNA, the TCRdb D assignment of TRBD1 cannot be verified. The CDR3 covers 15 residues. The germline CDR1 and CDR2 sequences are MNHNS and SASEGT. Here the CDR3 reads CASSRGQNSQETQYF.

V gene TRBV29-1 combines with J gene TRBJ2-5; with no DNA, the TCRdb D assignment of TRBD1 cannot be verified. The CDR3 has 14 residues. Germline CDR1 is SQVTM and CDR2 is ANQGSEA. CDR3 protein: CSVGNRGRGETQYF.

The chain links TRBV27 to TRBJ2-5; TCRdb picks TRBD1, but there is no DNA to check that call. CDR3 size: 16 residues. Germline CDR1 and CDR2: MNHEY and SMNVEV (reference sequence). CDR3 region: CASSLRFETGEETQYF.

The gene calls are TRBV19 and TRBJ2-1. The CDR3 is 15 amino acids. CDR1 LNHDA and CDR2 SQIVND come from the germline V gene (reference sequence). This chain's CDR3 is CASRSLGGSYNEQFF. Full variable domain (rest looked up from reference TRBV19 and TRBJ2-1): DGGITQSPKYLFRKEGQNVTLSCEQNLNHDAMYWYRQDPGQGLRLIYYSQIVNDFQKGDIAEGYSVSREKKESFPLTVTSAQKNPTAFYLCASRSLGGSYNEQFFGPGTRLTVL.

The chain carries TRBV19 and TRBJ2-3; the D gene TCRdb calls, TRBD2, cannot be checked with no DNA. Germline CDR1 LNHDA, CDR2 SQIVND (reference sequence). The CDR3 loop spans 14 amino acids. CDR3 residues: CASIQRGRTDTQYF. The full variable domain, with the rest looked up from reference TRBV19 and TRBJ2-3, is DGGITQSPKYLFRKEGQNVTLSCEQNLNHDAMYWYRQDPGQGLRLIYYSQIVNDFQKGDIAEGYSVSREKKESFPLTVTSAQKNPTAFYLCASIQRGRTDTQYFGPGTRLTVL.

The gene calls are TRBV7-3 and TRBJ1-6; TCRdb designates TRBD1, a call that cannot be tested without DNA. The CDR3 is 14 amino acids. CDR1 is SGHTA, CDR2 FQGTGA, per germline. CDR3 protein: CASSPGSPNSPLHF.

The rearrangement joins TRBV27 to TRBJ1-5. Germline V gene lookup returns CDR1 MNHEY and CDR2 SMNVEV (reference sequence). This CDR3 spans 13 amino acids. This CDR3 is CASSLLGAQPQHF.